This entry features one T cell receptor (beta chain) sequence. Profiled with immunoSEQ multiplex PCR; TCRdb holds only in-frame clones, not every one. The repertoire holds around 310,000 clones, 90% seen once, with around 0.96% in the top ten. These data come from a study of blood T cell repertoires in COVID-19. Study-wide background: Sample material is recorded as cDNA or gDNA derived from T cells, B-cell-depleted T cells, or PBMCs.

CDR3 length equals 13 residues. Germline CDR1 is SGHKS and CDR2 is YYEKEE (reference sequence). V shed 4 bases and J shed 9 bases, with 17 bases lying between them. J is TRBJ2-7 and V is TRBV5-5; D unclear. The sample was peripheral blood. The source is a woman between 35 and 50 years old with COVID-19, enrolled during active disease. The CDR3 reads CASSIEGGLGQYF. Here the CDR3 DNA reads TGTGCCAGCAGCATTGAAGGCGGCCTGGGGCAGTACTTC.